Following are 10 T cell receptor beta chains from one sample sequenced in a study of T-cell reconstitution after alpha-beta-depleted transplantation in children. Preparation of the TCRbeta library was carried out with unique molecular identifiers. TCRdb redid the calling of the PCR reads with MiXCR, one entry per CDR3 protein. The table shows approximately 980,000 distinct CDR3 sequences, with less than 30% occurring only once. The input for sequencing was PBMCs, mostly from graft donor cells, taken 360 days after TCRalphabeta/CD19-depleted stem cell transplant. Receptor source: a boy in the first two years of life who had a stem cell transplant for SCID, so the T cells may come from the graft donor.

This clonotype came up many times. V and J are TRBV12-3 or TRBV12-4 and TRBJ1-1; TRBD1 agrees at 7 bases. J gave up 1 base and V 5 bases, and 7 bases lay outside the gene matches. The CDR3 spans 15 residues. CDR3: CASSPRDRRNTEAFF. CDR3 DNA: TGTGCCAGCAGTCCCCGGGACAGACGGAACACTGAAGCTTTCTTT.

This clonotype was detected only a few times. The V and J genes are TRBV3-2 and TRBJ2-7; TRBD2 is the table's D call, not checked against the DNA. TRBV3-2 is annotated as a pseudogene. The CDR3 loop spans 15 amino acids. CDR3 nucleotides: TGTGCCAGCAGTTTCGGGACTAGCCGTCCATACGAGCAGTACTTC. It specifies CASSFGTSRPYEQYF.

The chain employs TRBV7-2 and TRBJ2-1; the match to TRBD2 covers 12 bases. Germline trimming cut 5 bases from V and 6 bases from J; bases unmatched to any gene: 11. The CDR3 has 17 amino acids. Per germline, CDR1 SGHTA and CDR2 FQGNSA. DNA for the CDR3: TGTGCCAGCAGCCCTTCTCCCGGGACTAGCGGGTTCAATGAGCAGTTCTTC. Amino acid sequence: CASSPSPGTSGFNEQFF.

This clonotype has just a few counts. The V gene is TRBV12-3 or TRBV12-4, the J gene TRBJ1-1; weak D call: TRBD1 (5 bases). This CDR3 contains 17 residues. V was clipped by 2 bases and J by 4 bases, with 20 bases between them. CDR3 nucleotides: TGTGCCAGCAGTTTACAGTTTTTCGGAGGGGTGGGCACTGAAGCTTTCTTT. It specifies CASSLQFFGGVGTEAFF.

This clonotype was counted ten times or more. The chain joins TRBV29-1 to TRBJ1-1, with D maybe TRBD1 (5 bases). The CDR3 extends over 12 amino acids. Trimming took 4 bases from V and 7 from J, leaving 13 bases between them. In germline, CDR1 is SQVTM, CDR2 ANQGSEA. CDR3 in amino acids: CSVGLLQGEAFF. The CDR3 DNA is TGCAGCGTTGGCCTCCTCCAGGGTGAAGCTTTCTTT.

The V gene is TRBV5-1, the J gene TRBJ2-6; the D gene is possibly TRBD1 (5 bases). Germline CDR1 SGHRS, CDR2 YFSETQ. The V end lost 3 bases, the J end lost 1 base, and 8 bases lay between the germline ends. CDR3 size: 15 residues. CDR3 sequence (DNA): TGCGCCAGCAGCTCACAGGCGTCTGGGGCCAACGTCCTGACTTTC. Its protein product is CASSSQASGANVLTF.

The table lists this clonotype with a few counts. CDR3 protein: CASSLRSYGTSGANVLTF. CDR3 bases: TGCGCCAGCAGCCTGAGGAGTTACGGAACCTCTGGGGCCAACGTCCTGACTTTC. This chain links TRBV5-1 with TRBJ2-6; D gene uncertain. Germline loops: CDR1 SGHRS, CDR2 YFSETQ. This CDR3 region has 18 residues. V shed 4 bases and J shed 0 bases, with 17 bases lying between them.

The rearrangement uses TRBV18 and TRBJ2-7; TRBD1 agrees at 9 bases. This CDR3 region has 16 residues. CDR1 and CDR2 (germline): KGHSH, LQKENI. The V gene end was trimmed by 6 bases and the J gene end by 0 bases; junction bases not matched to a gene: 9. The CDR3 nucleotides are TGTGCCAGCTCGGAAGGACAGGGGACCAGCTCCTACGAGCAGTACTTC. This translates into CASSEGQGTSSYEQYF.

This clonotype has a count of ten or more. V and J are TRBV14 and TRBJ1-5; a possible D gene is TRBD1 (6 bases). Trimming shortened V by 3 bases and J by 6 bases, and 24 bases separated the two germline ends. Germline CDR1 and CDR2: SGHDN and FVKESK. The CDR3 extends over 18 amino acids. This CDR3 is CASSHRLPGKGGSQPQHF. CDR3 sequence (DNA): TGTGCCAGCAGCCACCGCCTCCCGGGAAAAGGGGGAAGTCAGCCCCAGCATTTT.

This clonotype was counted between two and nine times. This chain joins TRBV6-5 and TRBJ2-3, with TRBD1 identical over 8 bases. Germline V gene lookup returns CDR1 MNHEY and CDR2 SVGAGI. This CDR3 contains 14 residues. J lost 3 bases, V lost 7 bases, and 6 bases had no gene match. The CDR3 loop reads CASKRQGATDTQYF. CDR3 sequence (DNA): TGTGCCAGCAAGAGGCAGGGGGCGACAGATACGCAGTATTTT.